Below, 7 T cell receptor beta chains from the same sample are listed, as sequenced in a study of T cell changes during pregnancy in multiple sclerosis. Data came from immunoSEQ multiplex PCR; TCRdb stores just in-frame clones and leaves some out. The table has fewer than 110,000 clones, about 91% seen once. The specimen comprised peripheral blood, sampled in the second trimester of pregnancy. These receptors came from a female donor with multiple sclerosis, enrolled in a pregnancy study.

This clone has a handful of counts. The chain joins TRBV19 to TRBJ2-7; D gene uncertain. CDR3 size: 12 residues. V lost 5 bases and J lost 7, with 12 bases in between. Germline lookup yields CDR1 LNHDA and CDR2 SQIVND (reference sequence). CDR3 coding DNA: TGTGCCAGTAGTCAGGCCGGAAAAGAGCAGTACTTC. This codes for CASSQAGKEQYF. Combining the CDR3 with reference TRBV19 and TRBJ2-7 gives the whole variable domain DGGITQSPKYLFRKEGQNVTLSCEQNLNHDAMYWYRQDPGQGLRLIYYSQIVNDFQKGDIAEGYSVSREKKESFPLTVTSAQKNPTAFYLCASSQAGKEQYFGPGTRLTVT.

In its sample, this clone was seen once. V gene TRBV9 combines with J gene TRBJ2-6, with 7 bases matching TRBD1. Germline trimming cut 2 bases from V and 4 bases from J; bases unmatched to any gene: 3. This CDR3 has 15 amino acids. Germline CDR1 is SGDLS and CDR2 is YYNGEE. The CDR3 coding sequence is TGTGCCAGCAGCGTGTCAGGGGGAGGGGCCAACGTCCTGACTTTC. Translation: CASSVSGGGANVLTF. Combining the CDR3 with reference TRBV9 and TRBJ2-6 gives the whole variable domain DSGVTQTPKHLITATGQRVTLRCSPRSGDLSVYWYQQSLDQGLQFLIQYYNGEERAKGNILERFSAQQFPDLHSELNLSSLELGDSALYFCASSVSGGGANVLTFGAGSRLTVL.

This chain joins TRBV5-1 and TRBJ2-7; TRBD2 aligns across 12 bases. V was pared by 4 bases and J by 5 bases, with 10 bases of the junction left unmatched. The CDR3 spans 16 residues. Germline V lookup: CDR1 SGHRS, CDR2 YFSETQ. The DNA for the CDR3 is TGCGCCAGCAGCCTGGGACTAGCGGGCCCTCTTGACGAGCAGTACTTC. Protein sequence: CASSLGLAGPLDEQYF.

The V and J genes are TRBV9 and TRBJ2-1, with a weak D call TRBD2 (6 bases). The V gene lost 0 bases and the J gene lost 7 bases, with 11 bases spanning the gap. This CDR3 contains 14 residues. Germline assignment: CDR1 SGDLS and CDR2 YYNGEE. The CDR3 protein is CASSVVPGGNEQFF. CDR3 nucleotides: TGTGCCAGCAGCGTAGTCCCCGGAGGGAATGAGCAGTTCTTC.

The rearrangement joins TRBV5-6 to TRBJ2-4, with D uncertain. The CDR3 has 13 amino acids. Germline V gene sequence: CDR1 SGHDT, CDR2 YYEEEE. The V end was cut by 4 bases, the J end by 6 bases, with 11 bases between. The CDR3, as DNA: TGTGCCAGCAGCGATAACTATGGAAACATTCAGTACTTC. It yields the protein CASSDNYGNIQYF.

This rearrangement joins TRBV5-1 to TRBJ2-7; 9 nucleotides line up with TRBD2. Germline lookup yields CDR1 SGHRS and CDR2 YFSETQ. Unmatched junction bases numbered 7, after V lost 4 bases and J lost 2 bases. The CDR3 runs 15 residues. As DNA, the CDR3 is TGCGCCAGCAGCGAGGGACTAGCTACTCCCTACGAGCAGTACTTC. Its protein is CASSEGLATPYEQYF. The full variable domain, its missing parts supplied by reference TRBV5-1 and TRBJ2-7, is KAGVTQTPRYLIKTRGQQVTLSCSPISGHRSVSWYQQTPGQGLQFLFEYFSETQRNKGNFPGRFSGRQFSNSRSEMNVSTLELGDSALYLCASSEGLATPYEQYFGPGTRLTVT.

This clone was seen a few times. V and J are TRBV4-1 and TRBJ1-2; D remains ambiguous. Germline loops: CDR1 MGHRA, CDR2 YSYEKL. V was shortened by 0 bases and J by 3 bases, with 8 bases between the two germline ends. The CDR3 sequence is 14 residues long. Here the CDR3 DNA reads TGCGCCAGCAGCCAAGAGACGCAGGACTATGGCTACACCTTC. It codes for CASSQETQDYGYTF.